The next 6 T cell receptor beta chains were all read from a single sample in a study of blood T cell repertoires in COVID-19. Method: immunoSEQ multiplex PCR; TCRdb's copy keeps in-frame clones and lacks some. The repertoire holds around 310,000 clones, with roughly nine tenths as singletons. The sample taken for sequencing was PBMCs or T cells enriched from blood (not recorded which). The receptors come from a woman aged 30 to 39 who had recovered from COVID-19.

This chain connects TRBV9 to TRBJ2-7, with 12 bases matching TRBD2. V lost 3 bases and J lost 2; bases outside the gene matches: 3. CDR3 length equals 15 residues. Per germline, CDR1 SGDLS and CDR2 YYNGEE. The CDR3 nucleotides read TGTGCCAGCAGCGGAGGACTAGCGGGGACCTACGAGCAGTACTTC. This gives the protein CASSGGLAGTYEQYF. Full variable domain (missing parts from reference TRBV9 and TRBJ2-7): DSGVTQTPKHLITATGQRVTLRCSPRSGDLSVYWYQQSLDQGLQFLIQYYNGEERAKGNILERFSAQQFPDLHSELNLSSLELGDSALYFCASSGGLAGTYEQYFGPGTRLTVT.

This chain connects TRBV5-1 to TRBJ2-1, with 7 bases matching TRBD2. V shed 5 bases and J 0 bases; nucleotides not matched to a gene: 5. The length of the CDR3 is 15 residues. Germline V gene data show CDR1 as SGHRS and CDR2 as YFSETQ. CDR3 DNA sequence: TGCGCCAGCAGTCCGAGCGGGAACTCCTACAATGAGCAGTTCTTC. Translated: CASSPSGNSYNEQFF. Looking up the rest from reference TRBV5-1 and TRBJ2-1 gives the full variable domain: KAGVTQTPRYLIKTRGQQVTLSCSPISGHRSVSWYQQTPGQGLQFLFEYFSETQRNKGNFPGRFSGRQFSNSRSEMNVSTLELGDSALYLCASSPSGNSYNEQFFGPGTRLTVL.

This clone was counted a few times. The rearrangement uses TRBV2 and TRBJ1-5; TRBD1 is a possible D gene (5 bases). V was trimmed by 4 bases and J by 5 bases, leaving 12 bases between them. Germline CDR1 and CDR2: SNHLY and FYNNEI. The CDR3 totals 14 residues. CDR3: CASSGRGYYQPQHF. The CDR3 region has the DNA TGTGCCAGCAGTGGACGGGGGTATTATCAGCCCCAGCATTTT.

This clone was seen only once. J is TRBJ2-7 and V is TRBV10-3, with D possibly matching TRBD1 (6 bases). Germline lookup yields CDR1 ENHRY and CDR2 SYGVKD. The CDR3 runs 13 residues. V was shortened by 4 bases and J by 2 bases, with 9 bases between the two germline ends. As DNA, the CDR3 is TGTGCCATCAGTGCGGACAGTCCCTACGAGCAGTACTTC. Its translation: CAISADSPYEQYF.

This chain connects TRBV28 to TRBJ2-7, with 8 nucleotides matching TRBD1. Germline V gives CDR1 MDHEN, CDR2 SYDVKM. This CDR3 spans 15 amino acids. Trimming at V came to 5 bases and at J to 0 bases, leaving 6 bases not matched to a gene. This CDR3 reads CASSPRGHVSYEQYF. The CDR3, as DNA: TGTGCCAGCAGTCCCAGGGGGCACGTCTCCTACGAGCAGTACTTC. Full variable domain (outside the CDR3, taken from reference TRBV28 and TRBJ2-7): DVKVTQSSRYLVKRTGEKVFLECVQDMDHENMFWYRQDPGLGLRLIYFSYDVKMKEKGDIPEGYSVSREKKERFSLILESASTNQTSMYLCASSPRGHVSYEQYFGPGTRLTVT.

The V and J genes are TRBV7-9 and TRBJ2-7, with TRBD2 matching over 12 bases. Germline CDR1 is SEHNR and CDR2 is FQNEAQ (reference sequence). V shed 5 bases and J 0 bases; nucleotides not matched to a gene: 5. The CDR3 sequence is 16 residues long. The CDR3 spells CASSGGLAGSSYEQYF. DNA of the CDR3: TGTGCCAGCAGCGGCGGACTAGCGGGGAGCTCCTACGAGCAGTACTTC.